The present entry profiles one T cell receptor beta chain with its context. Its antigen is not identified. Sequencing was performed with immunoSEQ multiplex PCR; in TCRdb, only in-frame clones are kept and a portion is missing. The top ten clones hold over 1.2% of a sample with tens of thousands of clones, almost 90% of them seen once. This entry belongs to a study of T cell responses to AZD1222 COVID-19 vaccine. Study conclusions and caveats: A mostly white British donor set with more females was recruited, and clonal diversity was possibly underestimated.

This specimen was peripheral blood, taken 28 days after the second AZD1222 dose. The TCR was taken from an adult who received the AZD1222 COVID-19 vaccine.

In DNA, the CDR3 is TGTGCCAGCAGTGTGACTGGAAGCTCCTACGAGCAGTACTTC. Its protein product is CASSVTGSSYEQYF. This chain uses TRBV27 with TRBJ2-7, with D unresolved. This CDR3 region has 14 residues. The germline V gene has CDR1 MNHEY and CDR2 SMNVEV (reference sequence). V lost 5 bases to trimming and J lost 0 bases, with 11 bases between them.